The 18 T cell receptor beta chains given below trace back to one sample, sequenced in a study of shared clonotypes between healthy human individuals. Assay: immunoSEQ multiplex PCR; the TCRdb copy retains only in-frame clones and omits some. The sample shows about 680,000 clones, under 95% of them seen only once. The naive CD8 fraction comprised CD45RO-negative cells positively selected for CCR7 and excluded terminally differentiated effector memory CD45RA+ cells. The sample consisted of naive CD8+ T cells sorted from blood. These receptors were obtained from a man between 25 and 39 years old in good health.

The CDR3 DNA sequence: TGTGCCAGCAGCAACGACTACAATGAGCAGTTCTTC. Protein: CASSNDYNEQFF. The chain links TRBV7-9 to TRBJ2-1; D not resolved. The CDR3 is made up of 12 amino acids. Trimming took 5 bases from V and 3 from J, leaving 5 bases between them. Per the germline V gene, CDR1 is SEHNR and CDR2 is FQNEAQ (reference sequence).

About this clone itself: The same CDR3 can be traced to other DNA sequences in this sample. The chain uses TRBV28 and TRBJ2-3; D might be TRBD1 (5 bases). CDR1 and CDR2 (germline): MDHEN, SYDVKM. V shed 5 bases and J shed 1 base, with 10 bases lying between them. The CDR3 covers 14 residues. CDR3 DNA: TGTGCCAGCAGTCCTGGACAAGGCACAGATACGCAGTATTTT. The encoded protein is CASSPGQGTDTQYF.

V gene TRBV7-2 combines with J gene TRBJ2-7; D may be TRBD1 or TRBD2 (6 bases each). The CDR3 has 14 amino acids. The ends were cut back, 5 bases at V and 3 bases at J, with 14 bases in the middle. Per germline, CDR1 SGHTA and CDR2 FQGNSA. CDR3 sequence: CASSPGVGGYEQYF. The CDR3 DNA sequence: TGTGCCAGCAGCCCAGGGGTGGGGGGCTACGAGCAGTACTTC.

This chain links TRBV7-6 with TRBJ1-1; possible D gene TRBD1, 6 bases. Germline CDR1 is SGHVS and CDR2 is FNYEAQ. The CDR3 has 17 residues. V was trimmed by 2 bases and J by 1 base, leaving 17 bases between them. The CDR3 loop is CASSLQGTGMRNTEAFF. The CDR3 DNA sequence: TGTGCCAGCAGCTTACAGGGGACTGGGATGCGGAACACTGAAGCTTTCTTT.

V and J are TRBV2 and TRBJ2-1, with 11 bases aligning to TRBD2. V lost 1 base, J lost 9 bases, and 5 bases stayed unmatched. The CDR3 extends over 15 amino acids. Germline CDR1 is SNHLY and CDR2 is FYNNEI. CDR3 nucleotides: TGTGCCAGCAGTGAAGTAGCGGGAGGGCTACTTGAGCAGTTCTTC. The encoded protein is CASSEVAGGLLEQFF.

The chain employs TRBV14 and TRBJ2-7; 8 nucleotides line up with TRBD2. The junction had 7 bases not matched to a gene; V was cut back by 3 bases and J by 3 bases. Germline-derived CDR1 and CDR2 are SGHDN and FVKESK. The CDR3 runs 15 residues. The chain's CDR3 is CASSHGMSGGYEQYF. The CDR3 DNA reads TGTGCCAGCAGCCATGGGATGAGCGGGGGCTACGAGCAGTACTTC. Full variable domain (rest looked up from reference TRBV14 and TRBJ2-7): EAGVTQFPSHSVIEKGQTVTLRCDPISGHDNLYWYRRVMGKEIKFLLHFVKESKQDESGMPNNRFLAERTGGTYSTLKVQPAELEDSGVYFCASSHGMSGGYEQYFGPGTRLTVT.

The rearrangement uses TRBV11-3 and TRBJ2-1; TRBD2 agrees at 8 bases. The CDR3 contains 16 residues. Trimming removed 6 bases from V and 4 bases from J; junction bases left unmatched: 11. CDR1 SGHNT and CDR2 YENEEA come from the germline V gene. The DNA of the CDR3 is TGTGCCAGCAGTTCGGGGGGGTCCCCCACATACAATGAGCAGTTCTTC. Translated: CASSSGGSPTYNEQFF.

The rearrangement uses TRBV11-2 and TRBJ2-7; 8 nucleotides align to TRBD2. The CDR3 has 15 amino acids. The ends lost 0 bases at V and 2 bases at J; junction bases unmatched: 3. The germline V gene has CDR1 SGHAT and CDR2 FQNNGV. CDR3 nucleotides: TGTGCCAGCAGCTTAGAGGGACTAGTGCCCTACGAGCAGTACTTC. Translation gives CASSLEGLVPYEQYF.

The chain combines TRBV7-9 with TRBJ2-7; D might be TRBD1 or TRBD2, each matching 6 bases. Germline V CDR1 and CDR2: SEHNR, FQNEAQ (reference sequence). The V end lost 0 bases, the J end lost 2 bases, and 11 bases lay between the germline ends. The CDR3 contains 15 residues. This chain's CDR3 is CASSLAHREAYEQYF. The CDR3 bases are TGTGCCAGCAGCTTAGCGCACAGGGAGGCCTACGAGCAGTACTTC.

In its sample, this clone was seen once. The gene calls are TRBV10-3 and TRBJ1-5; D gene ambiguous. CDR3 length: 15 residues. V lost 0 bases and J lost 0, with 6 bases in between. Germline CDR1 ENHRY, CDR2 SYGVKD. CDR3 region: CAISESPISNQPQHF. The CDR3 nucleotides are TGTGCCATCAGTGAGTCGCCCATTAGCAATCAGCCCCAGCATTTT.

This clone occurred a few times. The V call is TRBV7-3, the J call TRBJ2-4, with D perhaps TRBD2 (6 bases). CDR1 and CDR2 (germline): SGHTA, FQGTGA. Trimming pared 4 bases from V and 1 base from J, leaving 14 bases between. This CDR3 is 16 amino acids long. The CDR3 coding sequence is TGTGCCAGCAGCTATCCGGGGGAGACGGCCAAAAACATTCAGTACTTC. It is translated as CASSYPGETAKNIQYF.

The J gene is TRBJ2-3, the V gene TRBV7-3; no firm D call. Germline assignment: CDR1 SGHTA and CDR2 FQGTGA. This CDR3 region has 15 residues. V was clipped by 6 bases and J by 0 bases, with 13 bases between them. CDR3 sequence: CASRSSTTSTDTQYF. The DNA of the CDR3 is TGTGCCAGCAGGTCCAGTACAACCAGCACAGATACGCAGTATTTT.

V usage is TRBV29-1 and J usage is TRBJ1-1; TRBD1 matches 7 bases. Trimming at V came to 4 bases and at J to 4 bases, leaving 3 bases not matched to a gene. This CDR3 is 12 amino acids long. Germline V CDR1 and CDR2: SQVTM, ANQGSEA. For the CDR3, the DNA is TGCAGCGTTGTCACAGGGGCCACTGAAGCTTTCTTT. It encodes CSVVTGATEAFF.

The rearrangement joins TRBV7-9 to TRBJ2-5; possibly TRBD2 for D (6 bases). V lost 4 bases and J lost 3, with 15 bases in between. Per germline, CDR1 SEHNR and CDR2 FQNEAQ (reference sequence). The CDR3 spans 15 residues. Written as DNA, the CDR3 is TGTGCCAGCAGCTCGCCTCGACTAGGGGAAGAGACCCAGTACTTC. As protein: CASSSPRLGEETQYF.

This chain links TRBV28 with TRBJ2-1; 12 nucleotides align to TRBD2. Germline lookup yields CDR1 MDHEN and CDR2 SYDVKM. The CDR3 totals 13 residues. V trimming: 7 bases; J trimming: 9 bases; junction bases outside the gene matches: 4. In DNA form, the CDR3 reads TGTGCCAGCACGGGACTAGCGGGCGCTGAGCAGTTCTTC. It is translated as CASTGLAGAEQFF.

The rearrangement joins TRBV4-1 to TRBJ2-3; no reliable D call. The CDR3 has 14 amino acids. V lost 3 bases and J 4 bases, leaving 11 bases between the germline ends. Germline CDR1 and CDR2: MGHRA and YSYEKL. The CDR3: CASSHAGLPDTQYF. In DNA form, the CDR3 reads TGCGCCAGCAGCCATGCAGGTCTCCCAGATACGCAGTATTTT.

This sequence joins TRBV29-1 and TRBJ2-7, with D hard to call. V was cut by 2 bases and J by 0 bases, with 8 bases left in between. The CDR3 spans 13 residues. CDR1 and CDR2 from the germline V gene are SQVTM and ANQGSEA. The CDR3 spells CSVESSSSYEQYF. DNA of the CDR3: TGCAGCGTTGAATCGTCCAGCTCCTACGAGCAGTACTTC.

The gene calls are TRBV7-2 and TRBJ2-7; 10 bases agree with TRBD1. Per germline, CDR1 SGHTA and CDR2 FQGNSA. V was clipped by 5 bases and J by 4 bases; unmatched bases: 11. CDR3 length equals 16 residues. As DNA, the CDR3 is TGTGCCAGCAGCCCATCCGGCGGGACAGGGGATTACGAGCAGTACTTC. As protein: CASSPSGGTGDYEQYF.